These T cell receptor beta chains were read from a single sample in a study of blood T cell repertoires in COVID-19. TCRdb keeps only in-frame clones here, not all; method: immunoSEQ multiplex PCR. Among 150,000 to 200,000 clones listed, 70% to 90% were seen once. Sequenced material: PBMCs or T cells enriched from blood (not recorded which). These TCRs come from a woman between 35 and 50 years old in a cohort exposed to, infected with or recovered from COVID-19 (not recorded which). Both conserved end residues are part of each CDR3. A D gene is named only where the DNA matches it firmly. Size tells how often a clone was seen (once, few, many) or the class of an expanded clone, and some rows leave it out.

CDR3nt: TGTGCCAGCAGCTTTGGGGGGTGGGACGAGCAGTACTTC; CDR3aa: CASSFGGWDEQYF; d_gene: NA; v_gene: TRBV7-6; abundance: NA; j_gene: TRBJ2-7
CDR3nt: TGTGCCAGCAGCACCCGGGAAACAAACACTGAAGCTTTCTTT; CDR3aa: CASSTRETNTEAFF; d_gene: NA; v_gene: TRBV9; abundance: NA; j_gene: TRBJ1-1
CDR3nt: TGTGCCAGCAGCCACAGGACAACTAATGAAAAACTGTTTTTT; CDR3aa: CASSHRTTNEKLFF; d_gene: NA; v_gene: TRBV13; abundance: once; j_gene: TRBJ1-4
CDR3nt: TGTGCCAGCAGAGGAGTCCCCTCTGGAAACACCATATATTTT; CDR3aa: CASRGVPSGNTIYF; d_gene: NA; v_gene: TRBV2; abundance: NA; j_gene: TRBJ1-3
CDR3nt: TGTGCCATCAGTGAGCCGTCTAGCGGTTACTCCTACGAGCAGTACTTC; CDR3aa: CAISEPSSGYSYEQYF; d_gene: TRBD2; v_gene: TRBV10-3; abundance: once; j_gene: TRBJ2-7
CDR3nt: TGCGCCAGCGGACCTCTCGGGGGGCCCTACAATGAGCAGTTCTTC; CDR3aa: CASGPLGGPYNEQFF; d_gene: NA; v_gene: TRBV5-1; abundance: NA; j_gene: TRBJ2-1
CDR3nt: TGTGCCAGTAGTATAGTGGGGGGGGCTTTTATCAATCAGCCCCAGCATTTT; CDR3aa: CASSIVGGAFINQPQHF; d_gene: NA; v_gene: TRBV19; abundance: once; j_gene: TRBJ1-5
CDR3nt: TGTGCCAGCAGTGAGGGGCGCATTATGAACACTGAAGCTTTCTTT; CDR3aa: CASSEGRIMNTEAFF; d_gene: NA; v_gene: TRBV2; abundance: NA; j_gene: TRBJ1-1
CDR3nt: TGTGCCAGTAGTCCACAGGGTCGGGCTGAAGCTTTCTTT; CDR3aa: CASSPQGRAEAFF; d_gene: NA; v_gene: TRBV19; abundance: few; j_gene: TRBJ1-1
CDR3nt: TGTGCCAGCAGCTTGGCGGGACTGAACACTGAAGCTTTCTTT; CDR3aa: CASSLAGLNTEAFF; d_gene: NA; v_gene: TRBV7-8; abundance: NA; j_gene: TRBJ1-1
CDR3nt: TGTGCCAGCAGTTTATCGCCCCGAGTTGGGCCCCAGCATTTT; CDR3aa: CASSLSPRVGPQHF; d_gene: NA; v_gene: TRBV27; abundance: NA; j_gene: TRBJ1-5
CDR3nt: TGTGCCAGCAGTAAAAAGGACACACTGAACACTGAAGCTTTCTTT; CDR3aa: CASSKKDTLNTEAFF; d_gene: NA; v_gene: TRBV2; abundance: NA; j_gene: TRBJ1-1
CDR3nt: TGTGCCAGCAGTTTATGGCAGGGGTTGAACACTGAAGCTTTCTTT; CDR3aa: CASSLWQGLNTEAFF; d_gene: NA; v_gene: TRBV28; abundance: once; j_gene: TRBJ1-1
CDR3nt: TGTGCCAGCAGTGAGAGCGGGGGGGCAGATACGCAGTATTTT; CDR3aa: CASSESGGADTQYF; d_gene: TRBD2; v_gene: TRBV6-1; abundance: NA; j_gene: TRBJ2-3
CDR3nt: TGTGCCAGCAGCTTGGATTCAGGGCGCTACGAGCAGTACTTC; CDR3aa: CASSLDSGRYEQYF; d_gene: NA; v_gene: TRBV5-6; abundance: NA; j_gene: TRBJ2-7
CDR3nt: TGTGCCAGCAGTTACTCGGGCAGCAATGAGCAGTTCTTC; CDR3aa: CASSYSGSNEQFF; d_gene: NA; v_gene: TRBV6-5; abundance: NA; j_gene: TRBJ2-1
CDR3nt: TGTGCCAGCAGTCCTGGGGGGGGCGTATACAATGAGCAGTTCTTC; CDR3aa: CASSPGGGVYNEQFF; d_gene: NA; v_gene: TRBV6-6; abundance: NA; j_gene: TRBJ2-1
CDR3nt: TGCGCCAGCAGCTTGGGCGCTGGGCGTTCCTACGAGCAGTACTTC; CDR3aa: CASSLGAGRSYEQYF; d_gene: NA; v_gene: TRBV5-1; abundance: few; j_gene: TRBJ2-7
CDR3nt: TGTGCCAGCAGACCCGTCGGACAGGGAACCACTGAAGCTTTCTTT; CDR3aa: CASRPVGQGTTEAFF; d_gene: TRBD1; v_gene: TRBV6-5; abundance: NA; j_gene: TRBJ1-1
CDR3nt: TGTGCCAGCAGTGAGGGATTTCCCTACAATGAGCAGTTCTTC; CDR3aa: CASSEGFPYNEQFF; d_gene: NA; v_gene: TRBV9; abundance: NA; j_gene: TRBJ2-1
CDR3nt: TGTGCCAGCAGCTCCGGGACTCCCTCCTACGAGCAGTACTTC; CDR3aa: CASSSGTPSYEQYF; d_gene: NA; v_gene: TRBV5-6; abundance: NA; j_gene: TRBJ2-7
CDR3nt: TGCGCCAGCAGCAGCACTAGCGGGGCCACCTACGAGCAGTACTTC; CDR3aa: CASSSTSGATYEQYF; d_gene: TRBD2; v_gene: TRBV5-1; abundance: NA; j_gene: TRBJ2-7
CDR3nt: TGTGCCAGCAGCGTGGATTGGGGGGTTAATGAAAAACTGTTTTTT; CDR3aa: CASSVDWGVNEKLFF; d_gene: NA; v_gene: TRBV9; abundance: NA; j_gene: TRBJ1-4
CDR3nt: TGTGCCTGGAGCACCTCGGGGGCTGGAAACACCATATATTTT; CDR3aa: CAWSTSGAGNTIYF; d_gene: NA; v_gene: TRBV30; abundance: NA; j_gene: TRBJ1-3
CDR3nt: TGTGCCAGCAGCCAAGACTCGGCTGAAGCTTTCTTT; CDR3aa: CASSQDSAEAFF; d_gene: NA; v_gene: TRBV3-1/TRBV3-2; abundance: NA; j_gene: TRBJ1-1
CDR3nt: TGTGCCAGCAGCTTCGGACAGGGCGGGCAGCCCCAGCATTTT; CDR3aa: CASSFGQGGQPQHF; d_gene: TRBD1; v_gene: TRBV13; abundance: NA; j_gene: TRBJ1-5
CDR3nt: TGTGCCAGCAGCTTAAGCAGGGCCTACGAGCAGTACTTC; CDR3aa: CASSLSRAYEQYF; d_gene: NA; v_gene: TRBV11-2; abundance: NA; j_gene: TRBJ2-7
CDR3nt: TGTGCCAGCAGTTTATCGATGACAGGGTCTGGGGCCAACGTCCTGACTTTC; CDR3aa: CASSLSMTGSGANVLTF; d_gene: TRBD1; v_gene: TRBV27; abundance: NA; j_gene: TRBJ2-6
CDR3nt: TGTGCCAGCATCGACAGGGCAACTAATGAAAAACTGTTTTTT; CDR3aa: CASIDRATNEKLFF; d_gene: TRBD1; v_gene: TRBV6-5; abundance: few; j_gene: TRBJ1-4
CDR3nt: TGTGCCAGCGGGACAGCCGTTGAAGCTTTCTTT; CDR3aa: CASGTAVEAFF; d_gene: TRBD1; v_gene: TRBV19; abundance: NA; j_gene: TRBJ1-1
CDR3nt: TGTGCCAGCAGCTTAGGGGGCGCGGCGGGGGGAGGTACGCAGTATTTT; CDR3aa: CASSLGGAAGGGTQYF; d_gene: TRBD2; v_gene: TRBV7-6; abundance: NA; j_gene: TRBJ2-3
CDR3nt: TGCGCCAGCAGCGATGACTCCAGCGTGTCCTACGAGCAGTACTTC; CDR3aa: CASSDDSSVSYEQYF; d_gene: NA; v_gene: TRBV5-1; abundance: NA; j_gene: TRBJ2-7
CDR3nt: TGTGCCAGCAGCTTCCTCCGGGACAGACTCACAGATACGCAGTATTTT; CDR3aa: CASSFLRDRLTDTQYF; d_gene: TRBD1; v_gene: TRBV7-9; abundance: NA; j_gene: TRBJ2-3
CDR3nt: TGTGCCAGCAGCGCCGGCGACAGGTATGGCTACACCTTC; CDR3aa: CASSAGDRYGYTF; d_gene: NA; v_gene: TRBV9; abundance: NA; j_gene: TRBJ1-2
CDR3nt: TGTGCCAGCAGCCCCCGGACTAGCGGAACCTCCTACGAGCAGTACTTC; CDR3aa: CASSPRTSGTSYEQYF; d_gene: TRBD2; v_gene: TRBV11-3; abundance: NA; j_gene: TRBJ2-7
CDR3nt: TGTGCCAGCAGTGAGACAGGGGGCAAAGAGACCCAGTACTTC; CDR3aa: CASSETGGKETQYF; d_gene: TRBD1; v_gene: TRBV27; abundance: NA; j_gene: TRBJ2-5
CDR3nt: TGTGCCAGCAGTGAGCAGGGGGACGAGCAGTACTTC; CDR3aa: CASSEQGDEQYF; d_gene: TRBD1; v_gene: TRBV2; abundance: NA; j_gene: TRBJ2-7
CDR3nt: TGTGCCAGCAGCCTCGACAGGAACAATGAGCAGTTCTTC; CDR3aa: CASSLDRNNEQFF; d_gene: NA; v_gene: TRBV11-2; abundance: once; j_gene: TRBJ2-1
CDR3nt: TGTGCCAGTAGTATAGTAGGGGGACGTGAGCAGTTCTTC; CDR3aa: CASSIVGGREQFF; d_gene: NA; v_gene: TRBV19; abundance: once; j_gene: TRBJ2-1
CDR3nt: TGTGCCAGCAGCTTAGAGGGAGGGGGGTTGTTCAATGAGCAGTTCTTC; CDR3aa: CASSLEGGGLFNEQFF; d_gene: NA; v_gene: TRBV11-3; abundance: NA; j_gene: TRBJ2-1
CDR3nt: TGTGCCAGCAGCTTAAGGACAGGAGTTGAAAAACTGTTTTTT; CDR3aa: CASSLRTGVEKLFF; d_gene: TRBD1; v_gene: TRBV11-2; abundance: once; j_gene: TRBJ1-4
CDR3nt: TGCGCCAGCAGCCCTACTAGCGGGAGTTCCTACGAGCAGTACTTC; CDR3aa: CASSPTSGSSYEQYF; d_gene: TRBD2; v_gene: TRBV5-1; abundance: NA; j_gene: TRBJ2-7
CDR3nt: TGTGCCAGCAGCTTCCGGACAGGGAGTTTGGGCACTGAAGCTTTCTTT; CDR3aa: CASSFRTGSLGTEAFF; d_gene: TRBD1; v_gene: TRBV7-2; abundance: NA; j_gene: TRBJ1-1
CDR3nt: TGTGCCAGCAGCTTAGAGAGGGGAGGGTCCTATAATTCACCCCTCCACTTT; CDR3aa: CASSLERGGSYNSPLHF; d_gene: NA; v_gene: TRBV11-2; abundance: NA; j_gene: TRBJ1-6
CDR3nt: TGTGCCAGTAGTCCCGCTAGCGGGAGAAGGAAGCAGTACTTC; CDR3aa: CASSPASGRRKQYF; d_gene: TRBD2; v_gene: TRBV19; abundance: NA; j_gene: TRBJ2-7